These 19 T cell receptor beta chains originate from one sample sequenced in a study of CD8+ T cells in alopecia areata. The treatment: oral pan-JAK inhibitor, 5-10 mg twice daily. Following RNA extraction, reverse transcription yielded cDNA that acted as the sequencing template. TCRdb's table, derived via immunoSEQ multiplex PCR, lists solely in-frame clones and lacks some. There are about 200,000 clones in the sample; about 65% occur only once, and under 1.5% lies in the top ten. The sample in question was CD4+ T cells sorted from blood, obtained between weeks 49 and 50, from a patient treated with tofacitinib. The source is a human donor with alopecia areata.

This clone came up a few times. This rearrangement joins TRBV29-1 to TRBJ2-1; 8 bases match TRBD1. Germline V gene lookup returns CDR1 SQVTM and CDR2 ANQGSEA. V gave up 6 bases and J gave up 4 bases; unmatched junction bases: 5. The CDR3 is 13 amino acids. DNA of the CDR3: TGCAGCGTCGACAGGGGTGGGTACAATGAGCAGTTCTTC. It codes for CSVDRGGYNEQFF.

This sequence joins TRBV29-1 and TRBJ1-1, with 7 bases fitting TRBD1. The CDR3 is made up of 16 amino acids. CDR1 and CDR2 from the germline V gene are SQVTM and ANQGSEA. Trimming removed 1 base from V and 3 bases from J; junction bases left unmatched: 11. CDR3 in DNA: TGCAGCGTTGAAGGGTCGACAGGGCCTTTACACACTGAAGCTTTCTTT. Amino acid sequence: CSVEGSTGPLHTEAFF.

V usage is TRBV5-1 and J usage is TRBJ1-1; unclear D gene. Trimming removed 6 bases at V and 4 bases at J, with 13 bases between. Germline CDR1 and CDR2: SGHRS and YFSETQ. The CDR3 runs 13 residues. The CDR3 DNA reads TGCGCCAGCACCCCCCCTTATAGCACTGAAGCTTTCTTT. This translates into CASTPPYSTEAFF.

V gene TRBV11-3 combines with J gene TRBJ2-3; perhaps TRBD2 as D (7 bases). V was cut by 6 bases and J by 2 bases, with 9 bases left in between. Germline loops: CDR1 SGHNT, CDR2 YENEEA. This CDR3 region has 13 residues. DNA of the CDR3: TGTGCCAGCAGGGGGGGGCCCACAGATACGCAGTATTTT. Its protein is CASRGGPTDTQYF.

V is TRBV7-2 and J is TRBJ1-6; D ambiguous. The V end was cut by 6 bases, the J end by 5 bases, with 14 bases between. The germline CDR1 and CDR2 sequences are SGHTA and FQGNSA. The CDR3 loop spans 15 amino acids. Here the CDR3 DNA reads TGTGCCAGCAGGGCATGGGCAGCCAATAATTCACCCCTCCACTTT. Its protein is CASRAWAANNSPLHF. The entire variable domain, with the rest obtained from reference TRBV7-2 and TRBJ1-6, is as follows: GAGVSQSPSNKVTEKGKDVELRCDPISGHTALYWYRQSLGQGLEFLIYFQGNSAPDKSGLPSDRFSAERTGGSVSTLTIQRTQQEDSAVYLCASRAWAANNSPLHFGNGTRLTVT.

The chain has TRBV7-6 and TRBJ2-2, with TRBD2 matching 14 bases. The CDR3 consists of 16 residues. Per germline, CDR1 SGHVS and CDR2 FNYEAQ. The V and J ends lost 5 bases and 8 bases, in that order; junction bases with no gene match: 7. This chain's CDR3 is CASSPRTSGGLGELFF. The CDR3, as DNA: TGTGCCAGCAGCCCCAGGACTAGCGGGGGGCTTGGGGAGCTGTTTTTT.

The CDR3 DNA follows: TGTGCCAGCAGCTTAGCGCCCGGCCTCCGGGAGCAGTACTTC. Translation gives CASSLAPGLREQYF. This chain connects TRBV7-2 to TRBJ2-7, with no clear D. Germline V gene sequence: CDR1 SGHTA, CDR2 FQGNSA. V gave up 0 bases and J gave up 7 bases, with 13 bases separating them. The CDR3 consists of 14 residues.

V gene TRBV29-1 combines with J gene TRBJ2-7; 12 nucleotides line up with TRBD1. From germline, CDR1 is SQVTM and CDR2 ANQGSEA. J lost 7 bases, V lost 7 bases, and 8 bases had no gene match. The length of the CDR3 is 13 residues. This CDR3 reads CSGSGTGGGEQYF. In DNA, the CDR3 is TGCAGCGGATCCGGGACAGGGGGCGGGGAGCAGTACTTC.

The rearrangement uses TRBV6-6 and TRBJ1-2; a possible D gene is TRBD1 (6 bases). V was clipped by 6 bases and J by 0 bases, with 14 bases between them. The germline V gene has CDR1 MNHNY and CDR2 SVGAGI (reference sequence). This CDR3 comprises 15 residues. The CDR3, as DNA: TGTGCCAGCAGCGACAGGAGTCAAGCTAACTATGGCTACACCTTC. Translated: CASSDRSQANYGYTF.

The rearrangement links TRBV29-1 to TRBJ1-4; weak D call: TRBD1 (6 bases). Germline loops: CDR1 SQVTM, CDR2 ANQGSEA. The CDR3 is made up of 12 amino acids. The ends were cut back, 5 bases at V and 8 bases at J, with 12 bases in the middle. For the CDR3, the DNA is TGCAGCGTTCCGGGACACCAAGAAAAACTGTTTTTT. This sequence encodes CSVPGHQEKLFF.

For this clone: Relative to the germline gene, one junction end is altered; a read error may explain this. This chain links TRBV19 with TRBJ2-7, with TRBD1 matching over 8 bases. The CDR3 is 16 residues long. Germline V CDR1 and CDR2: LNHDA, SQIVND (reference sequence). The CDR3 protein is CASSEGQATVRTPRHF. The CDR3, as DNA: TGTGCCAGCAGTGAGGGACAGGCGACGGTTCGCACGCCTCGGCACTTC.

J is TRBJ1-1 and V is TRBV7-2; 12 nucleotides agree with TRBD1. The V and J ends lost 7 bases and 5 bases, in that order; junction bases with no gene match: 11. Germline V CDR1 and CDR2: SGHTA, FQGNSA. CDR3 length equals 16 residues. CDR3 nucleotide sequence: TGTGCCAGCAACCAAGCCGGGACAGGGGGCGGGACTGAAGCTTTCTTT. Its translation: CASNQAGTGGGTEAFF.

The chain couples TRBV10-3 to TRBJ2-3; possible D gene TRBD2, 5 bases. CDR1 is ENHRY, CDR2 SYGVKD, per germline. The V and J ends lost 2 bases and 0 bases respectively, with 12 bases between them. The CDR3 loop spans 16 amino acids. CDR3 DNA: TGTGCCATCAGTGAGCCCCGAGGGCCAAGCACAGATACGCAGTATTTT. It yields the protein CAISEPRGPSTDTQYF.

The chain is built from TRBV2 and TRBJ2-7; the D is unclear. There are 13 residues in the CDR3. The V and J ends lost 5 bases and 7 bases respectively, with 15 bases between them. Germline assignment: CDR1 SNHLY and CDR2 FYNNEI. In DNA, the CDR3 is TGTGCCAGCAGTCCTGACTGGGCCCGGGAGCAGTACTTC. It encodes CASSPDWAREQYF. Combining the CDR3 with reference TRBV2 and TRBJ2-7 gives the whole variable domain EPEVTQTPSHQVTQMGQEVILRCVPISNHLYFYWYRQILGQKVEFLVSFYNNEISEKSEIFDDQFSVERPDGSNFTLKIRSTKLEDSAMYFCASSPDWAREQYFGPGTRLTVT.

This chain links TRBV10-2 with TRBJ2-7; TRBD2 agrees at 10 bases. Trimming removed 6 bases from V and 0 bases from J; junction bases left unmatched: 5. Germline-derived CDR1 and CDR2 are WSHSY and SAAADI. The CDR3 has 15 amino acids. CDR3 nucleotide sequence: TGCGCCAGCAGACTCCTAGCGGGGGCCTCCTACGAGCAGTACTTC. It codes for CASRLLAGASYEQYF.

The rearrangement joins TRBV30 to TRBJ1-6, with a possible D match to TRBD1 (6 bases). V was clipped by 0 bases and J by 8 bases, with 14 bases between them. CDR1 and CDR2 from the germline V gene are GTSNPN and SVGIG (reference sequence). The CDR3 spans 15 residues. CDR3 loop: CAWSVRGRGDSPLHF. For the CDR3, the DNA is TGTGCCTGGAGTGTACGAGGCAGGGGAGATTCACCCCTCCACTTT.

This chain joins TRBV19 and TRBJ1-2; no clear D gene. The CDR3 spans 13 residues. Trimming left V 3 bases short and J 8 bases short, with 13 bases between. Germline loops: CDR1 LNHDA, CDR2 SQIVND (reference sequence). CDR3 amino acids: CASSIAPVEGYTF. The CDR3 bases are TGTGCCAGTAGTATCGCTCCGGTGGAGGGCTACACCTTC.

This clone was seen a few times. The CDR3 reads CASSRAYSSYEQYF. The CDR3 nucleotides are TGTGCCAGCAGTCGCGCGTATAGCTCCTACGAGCAGTACTTC. This chain joins TRBV27 and TRBJ2-7; no definite D call. V was clipped by 5 bases and J by 0 bases, with 11 bases between them. Germline-derived CDR1 and CDR2 are MNHEY and SMNVEV (reference sequence). The length of the CDR3 is 14 residues.

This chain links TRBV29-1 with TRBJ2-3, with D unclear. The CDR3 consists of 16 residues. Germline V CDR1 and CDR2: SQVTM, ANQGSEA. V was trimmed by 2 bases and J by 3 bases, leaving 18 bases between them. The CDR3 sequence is CSVEPQLNVRTDTQYF. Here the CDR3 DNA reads TGCAGCGTTGAACCACAGCTCAATGTGAGGACAGATACGCAGTATTTT.